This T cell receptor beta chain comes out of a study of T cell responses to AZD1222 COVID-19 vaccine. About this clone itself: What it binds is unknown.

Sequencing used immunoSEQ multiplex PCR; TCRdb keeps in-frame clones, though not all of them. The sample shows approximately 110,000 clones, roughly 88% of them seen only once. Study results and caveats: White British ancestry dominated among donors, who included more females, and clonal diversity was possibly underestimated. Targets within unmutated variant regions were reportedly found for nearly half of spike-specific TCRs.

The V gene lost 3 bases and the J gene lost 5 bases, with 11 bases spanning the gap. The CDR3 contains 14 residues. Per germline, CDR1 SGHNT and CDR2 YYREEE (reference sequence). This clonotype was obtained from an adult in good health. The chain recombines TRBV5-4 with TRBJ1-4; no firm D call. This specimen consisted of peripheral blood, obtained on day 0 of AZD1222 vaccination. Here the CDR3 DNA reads TGTGCCAGCAGCTATGGCGCAAAAAATGAAAAACTGTTTTTT. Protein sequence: CASSYGAKNEKLFF.